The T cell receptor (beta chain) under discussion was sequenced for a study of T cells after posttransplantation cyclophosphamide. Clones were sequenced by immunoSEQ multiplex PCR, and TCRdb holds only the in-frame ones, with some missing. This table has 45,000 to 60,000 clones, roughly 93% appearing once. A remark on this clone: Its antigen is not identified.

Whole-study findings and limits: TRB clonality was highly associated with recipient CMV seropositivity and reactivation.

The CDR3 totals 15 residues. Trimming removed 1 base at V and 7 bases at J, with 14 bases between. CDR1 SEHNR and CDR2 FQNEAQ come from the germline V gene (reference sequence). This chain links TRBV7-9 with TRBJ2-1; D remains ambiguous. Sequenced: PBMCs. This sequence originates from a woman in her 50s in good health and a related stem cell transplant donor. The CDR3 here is CASSLVPGVENEQFF. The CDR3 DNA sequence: TGTGCCAGCAGCTTAGTTCCCGGCGTGGAGAATGAGCAGTTCTTC.